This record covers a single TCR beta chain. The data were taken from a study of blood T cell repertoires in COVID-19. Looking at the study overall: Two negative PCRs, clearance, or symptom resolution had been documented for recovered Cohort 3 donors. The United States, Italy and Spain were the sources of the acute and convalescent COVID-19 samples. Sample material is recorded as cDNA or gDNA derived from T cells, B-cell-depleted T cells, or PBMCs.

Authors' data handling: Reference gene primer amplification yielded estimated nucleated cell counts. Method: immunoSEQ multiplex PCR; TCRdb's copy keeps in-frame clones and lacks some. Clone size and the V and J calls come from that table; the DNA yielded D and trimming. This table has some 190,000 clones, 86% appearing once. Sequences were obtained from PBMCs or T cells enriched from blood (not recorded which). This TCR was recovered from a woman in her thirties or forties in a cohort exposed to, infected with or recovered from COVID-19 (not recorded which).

In DNA, the CDR3 is TGTGCCAGCAGTTTATCGAGGCTAGCGGCTTACAATGAGCAGTTCTTC. Translated: CASSLSRLAAYNEQFF. J is TRBJ2-1 and V is TRBV27; 7 bases map to TRBD2. The V gene end was trimmed by 0 bases and the J gene end by 4 bases; junction bases not matched to a gene: 6. The CDR3 length is 16 residues. CDR1 and CDR2 (germline): MNHEY, SMNVEV (reference sequence).